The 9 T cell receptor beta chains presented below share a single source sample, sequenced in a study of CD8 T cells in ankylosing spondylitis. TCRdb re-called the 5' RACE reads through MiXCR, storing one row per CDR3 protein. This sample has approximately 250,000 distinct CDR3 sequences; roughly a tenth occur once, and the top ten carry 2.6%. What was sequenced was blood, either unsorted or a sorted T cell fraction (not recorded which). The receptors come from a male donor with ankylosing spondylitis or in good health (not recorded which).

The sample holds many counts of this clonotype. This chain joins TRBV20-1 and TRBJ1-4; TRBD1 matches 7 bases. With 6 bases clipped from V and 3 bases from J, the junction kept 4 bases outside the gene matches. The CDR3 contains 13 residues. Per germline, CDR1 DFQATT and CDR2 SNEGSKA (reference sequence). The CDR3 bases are TGCAGTGCCCCCAGGGGGGCTAATGAAAAACTGTTTTTT. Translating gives CSAPRGANEKLFF.

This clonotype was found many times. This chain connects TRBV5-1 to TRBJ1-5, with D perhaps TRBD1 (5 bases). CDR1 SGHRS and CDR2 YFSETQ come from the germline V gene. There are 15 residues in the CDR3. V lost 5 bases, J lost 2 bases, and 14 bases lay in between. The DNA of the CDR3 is TGCGCCAGCAGGAGGGACGGAGGAGGCAATCAGCCCCAGCATTTT. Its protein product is CASRRDGGGNQPQHF.

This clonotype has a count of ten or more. The CDR3 sequence is CASSRPGTGDTEAFF. CDR3 coding DNA: TGTGCCAGCAGTCGCCCCGGGACAGGGGACACTGAAGCTTTCTTT. The chain combines TRBV27 with TRBJ1-1; 10 nucleotides line up with TRBD1. Losses at the gene ends were 5 bases for V and 3 bases for J; bases not matched to a gene: 6. CDR3 length: 15 residues. CDR1 is MNHEY and CDR2 is SMNVEV in the germline V gene (reference sequence).

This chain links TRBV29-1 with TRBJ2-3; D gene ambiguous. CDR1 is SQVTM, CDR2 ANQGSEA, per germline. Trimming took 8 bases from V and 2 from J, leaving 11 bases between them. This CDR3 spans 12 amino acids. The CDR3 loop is CSLAPSTDTQYF. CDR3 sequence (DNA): TGCAGCCTCGCCCCATCCACAGATACGCAGTATTTT.

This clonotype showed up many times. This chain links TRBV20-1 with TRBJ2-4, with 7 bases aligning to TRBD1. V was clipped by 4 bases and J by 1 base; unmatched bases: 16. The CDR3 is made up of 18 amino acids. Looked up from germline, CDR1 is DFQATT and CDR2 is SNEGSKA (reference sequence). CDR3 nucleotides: TGCAGTGCTAAAGGACAGGAGCACATAGAGTTGGCCAAAAACATTCAGTACTTC. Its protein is CSAKGQEHIELAKNIQYF.

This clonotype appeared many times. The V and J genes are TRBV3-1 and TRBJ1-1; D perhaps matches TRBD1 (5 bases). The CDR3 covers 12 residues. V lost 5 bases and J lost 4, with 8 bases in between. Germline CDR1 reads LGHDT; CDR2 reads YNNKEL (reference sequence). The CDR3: CASSDQGTEAFF. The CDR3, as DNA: TGTGCCAGCAGCGATCAGGGCACTGAAGCTTTCTTT.

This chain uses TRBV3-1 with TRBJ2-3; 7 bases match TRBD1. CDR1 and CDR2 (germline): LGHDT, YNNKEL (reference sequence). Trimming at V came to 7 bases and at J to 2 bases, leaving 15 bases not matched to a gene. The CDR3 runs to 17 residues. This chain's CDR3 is CASTPQGVGTATDTQYF. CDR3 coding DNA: TGTGCCAGCACCCCCCAAGGGGTTGGGACAGCCACAGATACGCAGTATTTT.

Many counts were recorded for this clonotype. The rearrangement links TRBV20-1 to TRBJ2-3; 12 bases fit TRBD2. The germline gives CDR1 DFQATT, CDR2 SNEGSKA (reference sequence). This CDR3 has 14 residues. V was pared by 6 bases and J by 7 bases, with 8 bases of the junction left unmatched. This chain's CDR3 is CSARLAGVSYTQYF. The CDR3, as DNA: TGCAGTGCCAGACTAGCGGGGGTATCTTATACGCAGTATTTT.

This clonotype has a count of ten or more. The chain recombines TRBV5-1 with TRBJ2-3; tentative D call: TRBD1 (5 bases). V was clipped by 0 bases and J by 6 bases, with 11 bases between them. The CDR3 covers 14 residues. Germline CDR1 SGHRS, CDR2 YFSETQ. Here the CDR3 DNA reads TGCGCCAGCAGCTTGGGGGGCGCTCAGGATACGCAGTATTTT. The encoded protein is CASSLGGAQDTQYF.